This T cell receptor beta chain was profiled in a study of human T cells and chemical hapten exposure. Described time point: patch test 2, 6 weeks after DPC sensitization. As to treatment: therapeutic diphenylcyclopropenone sensitization with weekly scalp DPC. MiXCR was run by TCRdb on the RACE reads, yielding one entry per CDR3 protein. The profile shows about 78,000 distinct CDR3 sequences, 6.5% to 10% of them singletons. V lost 9 bases, J lost 2 bases, and 7 bases lay in between. Germline V gives CDR1 SNHLY, CDR2 FYNNEI. The CDR3 has 11 residues. This clonotype came up many times. This receptor was identified in a woman aged 45-60 years with alopecia areata. Some clones in this sample may be carry-over from other donors' samples. The sample consisted of whole blood, taken in connection with sensitization to the hapten diphenylcyclopropenone (DPC). The V and J genes are TRBV2 and TRBJ1-1, with D unclear. The CDR3 sequence is CASKTNTEAFF. The CDR3 DNA sequence: TGTGCCAGTAAAACTAACACTGAAGCTTTCTTT.